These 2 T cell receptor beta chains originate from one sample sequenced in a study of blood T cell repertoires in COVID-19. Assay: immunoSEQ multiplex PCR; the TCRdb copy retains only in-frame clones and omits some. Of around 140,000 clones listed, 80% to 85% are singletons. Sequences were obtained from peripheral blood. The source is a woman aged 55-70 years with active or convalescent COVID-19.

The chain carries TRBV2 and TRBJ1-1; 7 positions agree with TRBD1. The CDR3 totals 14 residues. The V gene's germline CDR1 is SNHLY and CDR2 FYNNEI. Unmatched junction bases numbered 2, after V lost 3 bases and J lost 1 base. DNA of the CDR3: TGTGCCAGCAGTGACCGACAGGGGAACACTGAAGCTTTCTTT. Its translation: CASSDRQGNTEAFF.

For the CDR3, the DNA is TGTGCCAGCACCCCGGACAGGTTGAACACTGAAGCTTTCTTT. This translates into CASTPDRLNTEAFF. V is TRBV2 and J is TRBJ1-1, with 7 bases that match TRBD1. In germline, CDR1 is SNHLY, CDR2 FYNNEI. The CDR3 sequence is 14 residues long. V dropped 7 bases and J dropped 0; count of bases not matched to a gene: 5. The full variable domain, rest sourced from reference TRBV2 and TRBJ1-1, is EPEVTQTPSHQVTQMGQEVILRCVPISNHLYFYWYRQILGQKVEFLVSFYNNEISEKSEIFDDQFSVERPDGSNFTLKIRSTKLEDSAMYFCASTPDRLNTEAFFGQGTRLTVV.